This T cell receptor beta chain was recovered during a study of OX40 agonist ivuxolimab in advanced cancers. The overall study: Patients treated during dose escalation were battling hepatocellular carcinoma, melanoma, renal cell or head and neck cancer.

Trimming pared 4 bases from V and 8 bases from J, leaving 16 bases between. The CDR3 extends over 14 amino acids. Germline CDR1 reads SGHDT; CDR2 reads YYEEEE. Some clones are missing from TCRdb's copy, which holds only in-frame ones; the method was immunoSEQ multiplex PCR. Of 20,000 to 30,000 clones in the sample, approximately 83% were seen once. Comment on this clone: No antigen is known for it.

Findings and limits, study-wide: Among the nonresponders, some also had low normalized T-cell clonal expansion.

The sequencing here drew on CD4+ or CD8+ T cells sorted from blood, taken in a trial of the OX40 agonist ivuxolimab. The chain combines TRBV5-6 with TRBJ2-1, with D tentatively TRBD1 or TRBD2 (5 bases each). The TCR sequence derives from an adult with an advanced solid tumor such as melanoma, head and neck, liver or kidney cancer. The CDR3 nucleotides are TGTGCCAGCAGCCACGCCAGGGACGGACATGAGCAGTTCTTC. It codes for CASSHARDGHEQFF.